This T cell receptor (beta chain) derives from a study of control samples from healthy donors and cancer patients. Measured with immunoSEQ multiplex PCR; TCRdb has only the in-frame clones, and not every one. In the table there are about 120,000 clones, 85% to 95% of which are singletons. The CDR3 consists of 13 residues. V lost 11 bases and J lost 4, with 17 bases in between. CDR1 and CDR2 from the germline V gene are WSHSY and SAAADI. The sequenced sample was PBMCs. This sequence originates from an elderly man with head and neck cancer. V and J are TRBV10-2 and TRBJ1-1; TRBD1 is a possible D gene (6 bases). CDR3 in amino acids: CAAAGAGGTEAFF. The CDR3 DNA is TGCGCCGCGGCAGGGGCCGGGGGCACTGAAGCTTTCTTT.